The 23 T cell receptor beta chains below come from one sample, sequenced in a study of blood T cell repertoires in COVID-19. TCRdb's copy holds only in-frame clones and misses some; the assay was immunoSEQ multiplex PCR. The profile covers 260,000 or so clones, with around 81% appearing a single time and around 7.2% taken by the ten largest. The specimen sequenced was peripheral blood. These TCRs come from a woman older than 75 with COVID-19, enrolled during active disease.

The chain recombines TRBV3-1 (or the pseudogene TRBV3-2) with TRBJ1-1; no reliable D call. With 3 bases removed from V and 3 bases from J, the gap between germline ends came to 11 bases. Germline loops: CDR1 LGHDT, CDR2 YNNKEL (reference sequence). The CDR3 is 14 residues long. The CDR3: CASSHGERYTEAFF. CDR3 DNA: TGTGCCAGCAGCCACGGAGAAAGATACACTGAAGCTTTCTTT.

V and J are TRBV30 and TRBJ1-4; 8 bases line up with TRBD1. The germline V gene encodes CDR1 GTSNPN and CDR2 SVGIG (reference sequence). V lost 3 bases, J lost 5 bases, and 8 bases stayed unmatched. This CDR3 is 15 amino acids long. The CDR3 nucleotides read TGTGCCTGGAGGCCGGGACAGGCTGAGAATGAAAAACTGTTTTTT. Encoded protein: CAWRPGQAENEKLFF.

The rearrangement uses TRBV19 and TRBJ2-5; D not certain. CDR1 LNHDA and CDR2 SQIVND come from the germline V gene (reference sequence). V was shortened by 4 bases and J by 0 bases, with 9 bases between the two germline ends. This CDR3 has 14 amino acids. This CDR3 reads CASSTTSYQETQYF. CDR3 bases: TGTGCCAGTAGTACCACATCATACCAAGAGACCCAGTACTTC.

This rearrangement joins TRBV4-2 to TRBJ1-2, with TRBD1 as a possible D gene (5 bases). The germline gives CDR1 LGHNA, CDR2 YNFKEQ. This CDR3 region has 15 residues. V lost 0 bases, J lost 0 bases, and 8 bases lay in between. The DNA for the CDR3 is TGTGCCAGCAGCCAAGAATCAGGGTCTAACTATGGCTACACCTTC. As protein: CASSQESGSNYGYTF.

This clone was observed a handful of times. CDR3 bases: TGTGCCAGCAGACTTAGCGGGGCAGGGGAAGGCTACACCTTC. This codes for CASRLSGAGEGYTF. The chain carries TRBV11-2 and TRBJ1-2; D may be TRBD1 (6 bases). Germline lookup yields CDR1 SGHAT and CDR2 FQNNGV. The CDR3 has 14 amino acids. Trimming took 6 bases from V and 8 from J, leaving 19 bases between them.

This chain joins TRBV7-2 and TRBJ2-7, with TRBD1 as a possible D gene (5 bases). The V end was cut by 5 bases, the J end by 5 bases, with 10 bases between. This CDR3 spans 12 amino acids. Per germline, CDR1 SGHTA and CDR2 FQGNSA. The CDR3 here is CASSVRQNEQYF. The CDR3 nucleotides are TGTGCCAGCAGCGTCCGACAGAACGAGCAGTACTTC.

This chain links TRBV9 with TRBJ2-1, with 9 positions matching TRBD2. This CDR3 is 15 amino acids long. Trimming cost V 4 bases and J 4 bases; bases outside gene matches: 6. Germline-derived CDR1 and CDR2 are SGDLS and YYNGEE. This CDR3 reads CASSIAGVGYNEQFF. The CDR3, as DNA: TGTGCCAGCAGCATAGCGGGGGTAGGATACAATGAGCAGTTCTTC.

The rearrangement links TRBV30 to TRBJ1-3; weak D call: TRBD1 (6 bases). Per germline, CDR1 GTSNPN and CDR2 SVGIG (reference sequence). This CDR3 comprises 13 residues. V shed 7 bases and J shed 0 bases, with 10 bases lying between them. The CDR3 nucleotides are TGTGCCTCGAAGGGGGTCTCTGGAAACACCATATATTTT. Translated: CASKGVSGNTIYF. The full variable domain, rest sourced from reference TRBV30 and TRBJ1-3, is SQTIHQWPATLVQPVGSPLSLECTVEGTSNPNLYWYRQAAGRGLQLLFYSVGIGQISSEVPQNLSASRPQDRQFILSSKKLLLSDSGFYLCASKGVSGNTIYFGEGSWLTVV.

The genes are TRBV27 and TRBJ2-7; D gene unclear. The germline gives CDR1 MNHEY, CDR2 SMNVEV (reference sequence). This CDR3 spans 16 amino acids. Trimming pared 5 bases from V and 0 bases from J, leaving 17 bases between. The CDR3 bases are TGTGCCAGCAGTCCCCGTTGGGTAGCTAGCTCCTACGAGCAGTACTTC. Translated: CASSPRWVASSYEQYF.

This clone came up a few times. The genes are TRBV2 and TRBJ1-1; the D is unclear. CDR1 SNHLY and CDR2 FYNNEI come from the germline V gene. This CDR3 is 13 amino acids long. Trimming removed 10 bases at V and 3 bases at J, with 15 bases between. The CDR3 DNA sequence: TGTGCCACCCGTTTTGGGCATGACACTGAAGCTTTCTTT. This gives the protein CATRFGHDTEAFF.

The chain joins TRBV6-2 or TRBV6-3 to TRBJ1-1; 9 bases line up with TRBD1. Germline values: CDR1 MNHEY, CDR2 SVGEGT. CDR3 length: 17 amino acids. Germline trimming cut 2 bases from V and 1 base from J; bases unmatched to any gene: 8. The CDR3 bases are TGTGCCAGCAGTTACGAAACAGGGGGCAAGGGGAACACTGAAGCTTTCTTT. Amino acid sequence: CASSYETGGKGNTEAFF.

The CDR3, as DNA: TGTGCCAGCTCACCGCAAGGGGGGGCCACTGAAGCTTTCTTT. This encodes CASSPQGGATEAFF. The chain recombines TRBV18 with TRBJ1-1; a weak D match, TRBD1 (6 bases). Looked up from germline, CDR1 is KGHSH and CDR2 is LQKENI. Trimming removed 3 bases from V and 4 bases from J, with 12 bases in between. This CDR3 spans 14 amino acids.

The V and J genes are TRBV7-8 and TRBJ2-2; a possible D gene is TRBD1 (6 bases). The germline V gene encodes CDR1 SGHVS and CDR2 FQNEAQ. The CDR3 has 16 residues. With 5 bases removed from V and 6 bases from J, the gap between germline ends came to 19 bases. The CDR3 DNA reads TGTGCCAGCAGCGTCGGCCGAGGAAAGGGGGCCGGGGAGCTGTTTTTT. Translation: CASSVGRGKGAGELFF. The whole variable domain, remainder taken from reference TRBV7-8 and TRBJ2-2, is GAGVSQSPRYKVAKRGQDVALRCDPISGHVSLFWYQQALGQGPEFLTYFQNEAQLDKSGLPSDRFFAERPEGSVSTLKIQRTQQEDSAVYLCASSVGRGKGAGELFFGEGSRLTVL.

V gene TRBV27 combines with J gene TRBJ2-2, with 10 bases lining up with TRBD2. The germline V gene encodes CDR1 MNHEY and CDR2 SMNVEV (reference sequence). Trimming took 2 bases from V and 3 from J; bases not matched to a gene: 3. This CDR3 contains 16 residues. The CDR3 DNA reads TGTGCCAGCAGTTTACCACTAGCGGGACACACCGGGGAGCTGTTTTTT. Its protein is CASSLPLAGHTGELFF.

This chain links TRBV30 with TRBJ2-7, with TRBD1 as a possible D gene (6 bases). Trimming pared 6 bases from V and 7 bases from J, leaving 31 bases between. CDR1 is GTSNPN and CDR2 is SVGIG in the germline V gene (reference sequence). CDR3 length: 17 amino acids. The CDR3 nucleotides are TGTGCCTGTCCCCTCATTGGGGGCCCATTTCTTTCAGAGGAGCAGTACTTC. Translating it yields CACPLIGGPFLSEEQYF.

The chain joins TRBV15 to TRBJ2-4; no reliable D call. The CDR3 spans 14 residues. CDR1 is LNHNV, CDR2 YYDKDF, per germline (reference sequence). V was clipped by 8 bases and J by 0 bases, with 11 bases between them. The CDR3 reads CATGATLAKNIQYF. In nucleotides, the CDR3 is TGTGCCACCGGAGCTACTCTAGCCAAAAACATTCAGTACTTC.

This sequence joins TRBV18 and TRBJ2-7; 8 positions match TRBD1. This CDR3 region has 15 residues. Germline-derived CDR1 and CDR2 are KGHSH and LQKENI. V was pared by 4 bases and J by 0 bases, with 5 bases of the junction left unmatched. As DNA, the CDR3 is TGTGCCAGCTCACGTGGACAGGGTAGCTCCTACGAGCAGTACTTC. This codes for CASSRGQGSSYEQYF.

The chain carries TRBV3-1 (or the pseudogene TRBV3-2) and TRBJ1-5, with 10 bases identical to TRBD1. Unmatched junction bases numbered 3, after V lost 3 bases and J lost 4 bases. Germline V gene lookup returns CDR1 LGHDT and CDR2 YNNKEL (reference sequence). The length of the CDR3 is 15 residues. CDR3 sequence reads: CASSHRTGGNQPQHF. The CDR3 nucleotides read TGTGCCAGCAGCCATAGGACAGGGGGAAATCAGCCCCAGCATTTT.

This chain connects TRBV3-1 (or the pseudogene TRBV3-2) to TRBJ1-1, with TRBD1 identical over 9 bases. V was pared by 3 bases and J by 9 bases, with 8 bases of the junction left unmatched. The CDR3 is 14 amino acids. The germline V gene encodes CDR1 LGHDT and CDR2 YNNKEL (reference sequence). This CDR3 reads CASSHGQGSRQAFF. The CDR3 DNA is TGTGCCAGCAGCCACGGACAGGGGTCTAGGCAAGCTTTCTTT.

The gene calls are TRBV21-1 and TRBJ2-7; TRBD1 reflects the table's D call only, with no check against the DNA. TRBV21-1 is marked as a pseudogene. The CDR3 has 13 amino acids. The CDR3 DNA sequence: TGTGCCAGCACCCGTTACAGGGAAAGCGAGCAGTACTTC. Translated, it gives CASTRYRESEQYF.

This chain uses TRBV27 with TRBJ1-2; tentative D call: TRBD1 (5 bases). V lost 5 bases and J 5 bases, leaving 9 bases between the germline ends. CDR1 is MNHEY and CDR2 is SMNVEV in the germline V gene (reference sequence). The CDR3 length is 12 residues. The CDR3 reads CASSAKGYGYTF. CDR3 sequence (DNA): TGTGCCAGCAGTGCTAAGGGGTATGGCTACACCTTC.

The chain is built from TRBV19 and TRBJ1-4, with TRBD1 identical over 7 bases. V lost 6 bases and J lost 1; bases outside the gene matches: 2. The CDR3 is 14 amino acids. The germline V gene has CDR1 LNHDA and CDR2 SQIVND (reference sequence). Here the CDR3 DNA reads TGTGCCAGTAGGACAGGGAAAACTAATGAAAAACTGTTTTTT. It yields the protein CASRTGKTNEKLFF.

The chain has TRBV5-1 and TRBJ2-5, with 10 bases aligning to TRBD1. The germline CDR1 and CDR2 sequences are SGHRS and YFSETQ. Trimming at V came to 4 bases and at J to 4 bases, leaving 1 base not matched to a gene. CDR3 length: 13 amino acids. CDR3 sequence: CASSRDRGETQYF. The CDR3 bases are TGCGCCAGCAGCAGGGACAGGGGAGAGACCCAGTACTTC.